Presented here are 9 T cell receptor beta chains from one specimen sequenced in a study of blood T cell repertoires in COVID-19. The assay was immunoSEQ multiplex PCR, and TCRdb's table has in-frame clones only and misses some. The table lists approximately 240,000 clones, approximately 83% of them singletons, with over 3% in the top ten. Specimen: peripheral blood. Every receptor here comes from a woman in her twenties or thirties who had recovered from COVID-19.

This rearrangement joins TRBV9 to TRBJ1-1, with 8 bases that match TRBD1. CDR3 size: 16 residues. J gave up 6 bases and V 4 bases, and 14 bases lay outside the gene matches. Per germline, CDR1 SGDLS and CDR2 YYNGEE. This CDR3 reads CASSPEGGTGGPEAFF. In DNA form, the CDR3 reads TGTGCCAGCAGCCCCGAGGGAGGGACAGGTGGGCCTGAAGCTTTCTTT. Looking up the rest from reference TRBV9 and TRBJ1-1 gives the full variable domain: DSGVTQTPKHLITATGQRVTLRCSPRSGDLSVYWYQQSLDQGLQFLIQYYNGEERAKGNILERFSAQQFPDLHSELNLSSLELGDSALYFCASSPEGGTGGPEAFFGQGTRLTVV.

CDR3 region: CASSLALGADTQYF. CDR3 nucleotides: TGCGCCAGCAGCTTGGCTCTTGGAGCAGATACGCAGTATTTT. The chain joins TRBV5-1 to TRBJ2-3; unclear D gene. Per germline, CDR1 SGHRS and CDR2 YFSETQ. The V gene lost 0 bases and the J gene lost 4 bases, with 9 bases spanning the gap. This CDR3 has 14 amino acids.

This chain links TRBV29-1 with TRBJ2-1; 9 bases line up with TRBD1. This CDR3 comprises 14 residues. The V gene's germline CDR1 is SQVTM and CDR2 ANQGSEA. The ends lost 6 bases at V and 6 bases at J; junction bases unmatched: 9. As DNA, the CDR3 is TGCAGCGTCTTCGGGACAGGGAGTACCAATGAGCAGTTCTTC. It encodes CSVFGTGSTNEQFF.

This clone appeared a few times. This chain joins TRBV3-1 (or the pseudogene TRBV3-2) and TRBJ2-5, with 10 positions matching TRBD2. The J segment lost 5 bases and the V segment lost 4 bases, leaving 10 bases of the junction unmatched. The CDR3 covers 16 residues. Germline CDR1 is LGHDT and CDR2 is YNNKEL (reference sequence). CDR3 DNA sequence: TGTGCCAGCAGCCCGGGACTAGCGCTCCCGCGGGAGACCCAGTACTTC. The encoded protein is CASSPGLALPRETQYF.

The J gene is TRBJ1-1, the V gene TRBV5-6; 7 nucleotides line up with TRBD1. Germline assignment: CDR1 SGHDT and CDR2 YYEEEE. V gave up 4 bases and J gave up 1 base; unmatched junction bases: 7. This CDR3 spans 15 amino acids. The CDR3 region is CASSLRDRSNTEAFF. CDR3 nucleotides: TGTGCCAGCAGCCTAAGGGACAGATCGAACACTGAAGCTTTCTTT.

V usage is TRBV6-2 or TRBV6-3 and J usage is TRBJ2-1; tentative D call: TRBD1 (6 bases). Germline CDR1 is MNHEY and CDR2 is SVGEGT. CDR3 size: 16 residues. V shed 2 bases and J shed 8 bases, with 19 bases lying between them. The CDR3 spells CASSYPGQPGGDEQFF. The CDR3 nucleotides are TGTGCCAGCAGTTACCCGGGACAACCGGGTGGGGATGAGCAGTTCTTC.

The rearrangement links TRBV11-2 to TRBJ2-5, with 9 nucleotides matching TRBD2. CDR1 and CDR2 (germline): SGHAT, FQNNGV. V shed 5 bases, J shed 5 bases, and the junction held 12 bases outside the gene matches. The CDR3 is 16 amino acids. The CDR3, as DNA: TGTGCCAGCAGCCCCGGGACAGCGGGGGGCTGGGAGACCCAGTACTTC. Amino acids: CASSPGTAGGWETQYF. The whole variable domain, remainder taken from reference TRBV11-2 and TRBJ2-5, is EAGVAQSPRYKIIEKRQSVAFWCNPISGHATLYWYQQILGQGPKLLIQFQNNGVVDDSQLPKDRFSAERLKGVDSTLKIQPAKLEDSAVYLCASSPGTAGGWETQYFGPGTRLLVL.

The chain recombines TRBV19 with TRBJ1-4, with 7 bases identical to TRBD1. The J segment lost 1 base and the V segment lost 8 bases, leaving 1 base of the junction unmatched. CDR1 is LNHDA, CDR2 SQIVND, per germline (reference sequence). CDR3 length: 13 amino acids. The CDR3 DNA follows: TGTGCCAGTGGGGACAGAACTAATGAAAAACTGTTTTTT. Protein: CASGDRTNEKLFF.

This clone has only one observation. The CDR3 spells CASSLERGEETQYF. The CDR3 region has the DNA TGTGCCAGCAGCTTAGAGCGGGGGGAAGAGACCCAGTACTTC. The chain employs TRBV5-4 and TRBJ2-5; 9 bases are a match to TRBD2. Germline CDR1 SGHNT, CDR2 YYREEE (reference sequence). J was trimmed by 3 bases and V by 2 bases; bases with no gene match: 2. The CDR3 extends over 14 amino acids.